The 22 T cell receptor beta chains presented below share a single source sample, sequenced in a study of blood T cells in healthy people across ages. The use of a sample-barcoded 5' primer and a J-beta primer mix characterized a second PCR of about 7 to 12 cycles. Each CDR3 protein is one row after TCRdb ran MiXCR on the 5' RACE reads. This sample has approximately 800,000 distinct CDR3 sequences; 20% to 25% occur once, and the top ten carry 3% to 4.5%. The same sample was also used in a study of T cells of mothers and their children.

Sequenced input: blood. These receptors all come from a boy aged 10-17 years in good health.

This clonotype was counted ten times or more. CDR3 sequence reads: CSVERLAGNTDTQYF. The DNA of the CDR3 is TGCAGCGTAGAAAGACTAGCGGGAAACACAGATACGCAGTATTTT. The genes are TRBV29-1 and TRBJ2-3; 11 bases match TRBD2. From germline, CDR1 is SQVTM and CDR2 ANQGSEA. The CDR3 extends over 15 amino acids. Losses at the gene ends were 6 bases for V and 2 bases for J; bases not matched to a gene: 7.

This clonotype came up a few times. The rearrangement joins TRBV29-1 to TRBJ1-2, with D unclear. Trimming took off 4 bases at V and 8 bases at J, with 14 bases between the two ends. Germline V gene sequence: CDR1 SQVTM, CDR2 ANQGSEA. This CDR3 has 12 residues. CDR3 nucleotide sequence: TGCAGCGTTGTTTCGCGGACCGGGGGCTACACCTTC. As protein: CSVVSRTGGYTF.

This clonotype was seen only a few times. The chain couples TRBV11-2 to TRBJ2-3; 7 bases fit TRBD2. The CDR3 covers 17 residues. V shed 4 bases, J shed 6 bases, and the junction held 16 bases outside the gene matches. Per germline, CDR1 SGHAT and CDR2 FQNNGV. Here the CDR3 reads CASSSRLGGGGLDTQYF. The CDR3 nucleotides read TGTGCCAGCAGCTCACGACTCGGCGGGGGTGGGTTGGATACGCAGTATTTT.

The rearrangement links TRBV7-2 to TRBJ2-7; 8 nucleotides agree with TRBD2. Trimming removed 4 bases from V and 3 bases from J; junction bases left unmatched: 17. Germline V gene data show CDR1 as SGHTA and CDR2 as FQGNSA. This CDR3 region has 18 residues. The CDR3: CASSSTDVFLAGLYEQYF. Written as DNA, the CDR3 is TGTGCCAGCAGCTCAACTGACGTGTTCCTAGCGGGCCTCTACGAGCAGTACTTC.

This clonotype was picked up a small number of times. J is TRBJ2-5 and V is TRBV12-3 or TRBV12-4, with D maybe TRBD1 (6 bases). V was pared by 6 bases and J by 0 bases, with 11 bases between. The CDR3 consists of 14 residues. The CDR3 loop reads CASRSRGYQETQYF. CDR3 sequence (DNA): TGTGCCAGCAGATCCAGGGGCTACCAAGAGACCCAGTACTTC.

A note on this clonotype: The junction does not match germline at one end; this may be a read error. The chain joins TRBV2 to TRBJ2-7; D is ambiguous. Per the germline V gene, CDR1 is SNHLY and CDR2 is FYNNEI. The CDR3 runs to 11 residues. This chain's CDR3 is CASREDYEQYF. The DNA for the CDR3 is TGTGCCAGCAGAGAAGACTACGAGCAGTACTTC.

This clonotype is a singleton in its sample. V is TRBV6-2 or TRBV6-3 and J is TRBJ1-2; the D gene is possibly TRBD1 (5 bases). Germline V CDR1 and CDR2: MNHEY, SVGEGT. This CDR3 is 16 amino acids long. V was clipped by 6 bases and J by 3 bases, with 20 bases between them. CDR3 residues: CASREAGRGEDYGYTF. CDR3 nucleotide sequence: TGTGCCAGCAGAGAAGCGGGACGCGGTGAGGACTATGGCTACACCTTC.

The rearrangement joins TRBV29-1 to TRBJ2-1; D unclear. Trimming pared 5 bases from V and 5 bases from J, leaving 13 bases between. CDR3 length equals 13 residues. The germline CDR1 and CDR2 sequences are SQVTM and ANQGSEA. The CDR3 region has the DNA TGCAGCGTTCGAGACGGAAATAACAATGAGCAGTTCTTC. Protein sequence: CSVRDGNNNEQFF.

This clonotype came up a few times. CDR3 sequence reads: CASSLPSRGRSTDTQYF. CDR3 nucleotide sequence: TGTGCCAGCAGCTTACCGTCGAGGGGGCGAAGCACAGATACGCAGTATTTT. The rearrangement links TRBV11-2 to TRBJ2-3; 7 nucleotides match TRBD1. V gave up 2 bases and J gave up 0 bases; unmatched junction bases: 8. The CDR3 totals 17 residues. CDR1 and CDR2 from the germline V gene are SGHAT and FQNNGV.

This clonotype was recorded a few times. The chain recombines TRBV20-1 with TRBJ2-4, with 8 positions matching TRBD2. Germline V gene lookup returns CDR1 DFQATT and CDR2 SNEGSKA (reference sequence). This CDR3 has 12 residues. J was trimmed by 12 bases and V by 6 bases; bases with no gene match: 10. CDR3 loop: CSARAGARHQYF. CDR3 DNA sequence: TGCAGTGCCCGAGCGGGAGCGCGACATCAGTACTTC.

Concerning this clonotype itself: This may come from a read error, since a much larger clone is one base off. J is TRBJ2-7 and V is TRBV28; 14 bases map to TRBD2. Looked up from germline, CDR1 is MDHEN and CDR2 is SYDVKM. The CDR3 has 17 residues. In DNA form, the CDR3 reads TGTGCCGGCAGCGCCGGGACTAGCGGGAGTAGCTCCTACGAGCAGTACTTC. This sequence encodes CAGSAGTSGSSSYEQYF.

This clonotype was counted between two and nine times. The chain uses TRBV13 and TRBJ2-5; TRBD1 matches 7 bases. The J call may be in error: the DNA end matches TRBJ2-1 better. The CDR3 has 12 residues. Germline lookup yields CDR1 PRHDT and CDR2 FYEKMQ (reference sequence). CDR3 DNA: TGTGCCAGCAGCACAGGGGTCGATGAGCAGTTCTTC. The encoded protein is CASSTGVDEQFF.

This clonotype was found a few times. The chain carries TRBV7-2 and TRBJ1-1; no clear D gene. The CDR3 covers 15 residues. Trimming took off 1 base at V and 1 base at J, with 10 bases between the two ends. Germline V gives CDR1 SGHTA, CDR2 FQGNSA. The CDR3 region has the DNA TGTGCCAGCAGCTTAGGGGCTTGGGGGAACACTGAAGCTTTCTTT. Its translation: CASSLGAWGNTEAFF.

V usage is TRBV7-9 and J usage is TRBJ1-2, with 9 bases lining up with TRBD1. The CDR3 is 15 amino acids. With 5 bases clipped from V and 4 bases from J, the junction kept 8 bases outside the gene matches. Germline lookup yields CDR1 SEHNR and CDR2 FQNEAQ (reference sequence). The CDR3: CASSELGQGLYGYTF. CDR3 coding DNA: TGTGCCAGCAGCGAACTCGGACAGGGGCTCTATGGCTACACCTTC.

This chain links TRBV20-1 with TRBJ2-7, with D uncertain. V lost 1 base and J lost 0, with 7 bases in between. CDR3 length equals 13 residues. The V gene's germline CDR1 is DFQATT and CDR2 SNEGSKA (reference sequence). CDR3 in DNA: TGCAGTGCTAGAGCCCCCCCCTCCTACGAGCAGTACTTC. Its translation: CSARAPPSYEQYF.

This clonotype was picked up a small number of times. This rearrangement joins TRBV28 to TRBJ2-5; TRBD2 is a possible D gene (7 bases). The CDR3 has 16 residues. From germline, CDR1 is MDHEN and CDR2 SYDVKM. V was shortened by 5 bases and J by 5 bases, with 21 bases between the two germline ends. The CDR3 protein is CASSRMTRGAMETQYF. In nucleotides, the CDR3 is TGTGCCAGCAGTCGTATGACACGGGGGGCTATGGAGACCCAGTACTTC. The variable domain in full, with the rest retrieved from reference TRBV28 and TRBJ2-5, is DVKVTQSSRYLVKRTGEKVFLECVQDMDHENMFWYRQDPGLGLRLIYFSYDVKMKEKGDIPEGYSVSREKKERFSLILESASTNQTSMYLCASSRMTRGAMETQYFGPGTRLLVL.

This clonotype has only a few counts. The CDR3 here is CASSLRQGTSGYNEQFF. The CDR3 bases are TGTGCCAGCAGCTTACGACAAGGGACTAGCGGCTACAATGAGCAGTTCTTC. The chain employs TRBV7-8 and TRBJ2-1; 11 nucleotides agree with TRBD2. From germline, CDR1 is SGHVS and CDR2 FQNEAQ. The V segment lost 2 bases and the J segment 3 bases; nucleotides outside the gene matches: 6. The CDR3 consists of 17 residues.

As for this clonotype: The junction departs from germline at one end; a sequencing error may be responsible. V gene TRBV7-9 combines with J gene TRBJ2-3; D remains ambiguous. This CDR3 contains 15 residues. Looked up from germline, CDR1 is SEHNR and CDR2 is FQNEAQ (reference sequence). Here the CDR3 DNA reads TGTTCCAGCAATACTCTCGGCGGAGTCACAGATACGCAGTATTTT. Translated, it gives CSSNTLGGVTDTQYF.

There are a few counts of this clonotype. CDR3 in amino acids: CASNRVGNEQFF. Here the CDR3 DNA reads TGTGCCAGCAACCGGGTGGGGAATGAGCAGTTCTTC. The chain recombines TRBV6-6 with TRBJ2-5, with no clear D. The J call may be faulty, since TRBJ2-1 better matches the DNA end. Germline CDR1 reads MNHNY; CDR2 reads SVGAGI (reference sequence). This CDR3 contains 12 residues.

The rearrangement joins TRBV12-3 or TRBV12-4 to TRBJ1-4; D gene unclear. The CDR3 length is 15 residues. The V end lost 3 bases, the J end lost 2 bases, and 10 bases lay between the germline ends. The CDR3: CASSFWFSTNEKLFF. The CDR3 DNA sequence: TGTGCCAGCAGTTTTTGGTTTTCGACTAATGAAAAACTGTTTTTT.

The CDR3 reads CASIPRGSRGNEQFF. CDR3 sequence (DNA): TGTGCCAGCATCCCGCGGGGGTCACGAGGCAATGAGCAGTTCTTC. V and J are TRBV6-2 or TRBV6-3 and TRBJ2-1, with TRBD2 matching 7 bases. Germline CDR1 reads MNHEY; CDR2 reads SVGEGT. V lost 7 bases to trimming and J lost 6 bases; unmatched junction nucleotides: 12. The CDR3 is 15 amino acids.

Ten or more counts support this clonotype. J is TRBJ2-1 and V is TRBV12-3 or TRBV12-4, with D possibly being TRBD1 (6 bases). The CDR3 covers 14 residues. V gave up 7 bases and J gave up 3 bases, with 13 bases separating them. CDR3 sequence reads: CASTLDSGYNEQFF. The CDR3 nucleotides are TGTGCCAGCACTCTGGACAGCGGCTACAATGAGCAGTTCTTC.